The present T cell receptor beta chain was sequenced within a study of long-term antiretroviral therapy in people with HIV (dated by TCRdb to the early 2020s). At the level of the whole study: The earliest samples were collected about a decade before the 2015 WHO recommendation for immediate ART, when ART was typically delayed until CD4 counts fell. No cross-contamination during QIAcube processing was seen in test extractions of a monoclonal T-cell line run alongside a few dozen polyclonal samples. This retrospective serial study examined whether starting ART and sustained HIV suppression were associated with changes in the composition and diversity of the TRB repertoire in peripheral blood. Among the 25 to 30 participants with HIV, eleven were female. The cohort contributed over 150 cryopreserved PBMC samples from 30 to 35 adults with confirmed HIV infection, collected serially over a mean of approximately six years (range 1-12).

As to this clone: Its antigen is still unknown. The input lacks base qualities; no much larger clone sits a single base away.

The immunoSEQ hsTCRB v3.0 assay was used at survey level resolution to sequence the TRB variable region. The targeted TRB sequencing depth was roughly 40,000-55,000 T-cell genomes per sample. TRB libraries were pooled and sequenced on an Illumina MiSeq using a v3 150-cycle kit. In the original analysis: Analysis of repertoires was carried out in R inside a reproducible Nextflow workflow spanning QC, data transformation and analysis. Custom analyses were implemented in LymphoSeq2, an R package for AIRR-Seq data exploration. Several samples that produced fewer than 5000 total TRB sequences were removed, so approximately 190 HIV repertoires were analyzed. Among the roughly 200 retained HIV repertoires, approximately 61 were collected before ART initiation and approximately 130 after ART initiation. Repertoires were downsampled to 5000 TRB nucleotide sequences, and summary statistics were averaged over 100 downsampling iterations. Only TRB sequences with CDR3 regions of at least seven amino acids were retained for analysis. Diversity was measured with a Shannon entropy-derived clonality score and the Gini coefficient. In repertoire networks, the top 5000 CDR3 amino acid sequences were linked whenever an edit distance of one separated two sequences. Antigen specificity groups and MHC restriction were predicted for TRB CDR3 amino acid sequences with GLIPH2. To flag known CMV, EBV, HIV or tissue antigen associations, CDR3 amino acid sequences were matched against VDJdb and McPAS-TCR. Pre-ART, post-ART and control groups were compared with Wilcoxon signed-rank tests and Holm-Bonferroni correction. Here the immuneACCESS table is served through TCRdb, limited to in-frame sequences with V and J called. Missing clones are a known gap in these copies; in checked studies unresolved V genes cover under half, and the rest lacks a known reason. The DNA was the basis for D and trimming; V, J and clone size are from that table. A total of approximately 26,000 clones appear in this sample, 65% to 80% of them only once. The ten largest account for more than 8% of the sample.

Participants were included only if at least one PBMC sample before ART initiation and at least two post-ART samples were available. All participants with HIV were treated in the United States of America. Before DNA extraction, cryopreserved samples containing about 0.9-11 million PBMC were thawed and washed. At the time of the earliest PBMC sample, participants with HIV were aged between 23 and 54 years. Per participant, PBMC samples came from 1-4 timepoints prior to ART initiation and 2-8 timepoints following ART initiation, for a median of 7 samples. Serial HIV viral load, CD4+ T-cell count, ART history and demographic data were obtained for every participant. Using a Qiagen kit on a QIAcube, genomic DNA was extracted from unsorted PBMC, with samples processed in batches of 12. What the work shows at the level of the full study, not this receptor alone: The samples were dated from about 2004 to 2018, and the ART regimens that were used may be less effective than current ART regimens. Limited PBMC availability meant only the TCR beta chain was sequenced, without alpha chain pairing. Narrower CDR3 length ranges were observed in HIV repertoires than in controls, and an antigen-experienced repertoire with only a slight naive shift after ART was suggested by the network structure. Because pre-ART samples had limited cell numbers, unsorted PBMC were profiled rather than sorted CD4+ and CD8+ T cells. Expanded TRB clones identified before ART initiation dominated the repertoire across all time points, though the dominance fluctuated and decreased in many PLHIV after ART. Inferences about post-ART repertoire changes are limited because no data were available on ART adherence, viral resistance or therapy changes. A significant increase in TRB diversity was found to be associated with ART initiation, although TRB diversity was observed to remain significantly below that of transplant donor controls even after long-term ART.

This clonotype originated in a woman in her thirties or forties with HIV. The starting material was unsorted PBMCs, obtained 1.2 years after starting antiretroviral therapy.

The bases are TGTGCCAGCAGTTCGCGGACAGGGGGATTCACTGAAGCTTTCTTT. Its translation reads: CASSSRTGGFTEAFF. The rearranged chain carries TRBV6-6 and TRBJ1-1, and TRBD1 matches 10 of the central bases. Based on the germline V gene (reference sequence), the CDR1 and CDR2 sequences are MNHNY and SVGAGI. The CDR3 sequence holds 15 residues, the cysteine and phenylalanine included. The sequence is cut down to CDR3 DNA, 45 bases in frame from base 1. Trimming accounts for 4 bases at V and 4 bases at J, while the number of junction bases matched to no gene is 6.